This T cell receptor (beta chain) was captured by sequencing in a study of cytomegalovirus exposure and HLA in healthy donors. As regards this clone: No antigen is known for it.

The PCR made use of 60 Vbeta and 13 Jbeta primers. Some clones are missing from TCRdb's copy, which holds only in-frame ones; the method was immunoSEQ multiplex PCR. This sample yields about 190,000 clones, of which roughly 77% are seen a single time; around 3.2% belongs to the top ten. V lost 3 bases, J lost 2 bases, and 8 bases stayed unmatched. Germline V gene data show CDR1 as SGHRS and CDR2 as YFSETQ. The CDR3 length is 17 residues. Study conclusions and caveats: Specificity of a few CMV-associated chains for CMV antigens was verified in vitro. Relative to equally common others, HLA-associated TCR beta chains showed greater clonal expansion in a later analysis.

This TCR derives from a woman in her 30s in good health and CMV-seropositive. The specimen was PBMCs. V is TRBV5-1 and J is TRBJ2-1; 10 bases are a match to TRBD2. The chain's CDR3 is CASSWIPSGRAYNEQFF. Written as DNA, the CDR3 is TGCGCCAGCAGCTGGATCCCTAGCGGGAGAGCCTACAATGAGCAGTTCTTC.